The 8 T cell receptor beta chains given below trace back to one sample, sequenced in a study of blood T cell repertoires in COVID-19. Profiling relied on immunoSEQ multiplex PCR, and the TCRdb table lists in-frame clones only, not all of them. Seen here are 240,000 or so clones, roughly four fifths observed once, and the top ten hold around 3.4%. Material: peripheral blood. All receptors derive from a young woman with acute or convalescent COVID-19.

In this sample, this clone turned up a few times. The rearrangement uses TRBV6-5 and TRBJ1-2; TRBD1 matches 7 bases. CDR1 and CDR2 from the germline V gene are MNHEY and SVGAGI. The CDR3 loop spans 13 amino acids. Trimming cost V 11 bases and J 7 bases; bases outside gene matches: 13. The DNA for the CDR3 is TGTGCCTCCCGGACAGGATTATCCTTTGGCTACACCTTC. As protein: CASRTGLSFGYTF.

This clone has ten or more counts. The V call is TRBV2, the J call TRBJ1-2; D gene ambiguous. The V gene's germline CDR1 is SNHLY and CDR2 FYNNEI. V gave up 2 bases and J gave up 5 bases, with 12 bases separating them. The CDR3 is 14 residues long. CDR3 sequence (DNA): TGTGCCAGCAGTGAACGACAAATAGGTTATGGCTACACCTTC. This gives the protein CASSERQIGYGYTF.

The CDR3, as DNA: TGCAGTGCTAGCCAGGGTGGTGAAGCTTTCTTT. Amino acid sequence: CSASQGGEAFF. This chain uses TRBV20-1 with TRBJ1-1, with a possible D match to TRBD1 (5 bases). This CDR3 has 11 amino acids. The V end lost 3 bases, the J end lost 7 bases, and 9 bases lay between the germline ends. CDR1 and CDR2 (germline): DFQATT, SNEGSKA (reference sequence).

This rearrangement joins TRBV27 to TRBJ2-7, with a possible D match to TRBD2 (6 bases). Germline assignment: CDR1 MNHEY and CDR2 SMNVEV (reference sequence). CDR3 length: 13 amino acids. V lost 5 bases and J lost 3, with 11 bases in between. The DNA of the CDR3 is TGTGCCAGCAGTCCGGGACTGATCTACGAGCAGTACTTC. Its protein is CASSPGLIYEQYF.

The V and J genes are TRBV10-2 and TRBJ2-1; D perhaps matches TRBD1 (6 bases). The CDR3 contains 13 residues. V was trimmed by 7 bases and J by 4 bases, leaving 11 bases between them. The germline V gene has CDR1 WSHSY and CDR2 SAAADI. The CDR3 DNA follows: TGCGCCAGCACGGACAGCTCGTACAATGAGCAGTTCTTC. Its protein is CASTDSSYNEQFF.

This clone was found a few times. The CDR3 protein is CASSLSGQNTEAFF. The CDR3 nucleotides read TGTGCCAGCAGTTTATCGGGGCAGAACACTGAAGCTTTCTTT. This chain joins TRBV27 and TRBJ1-1; D may be TRBD1 (5 bases). The V gene's germline CDR1 is MNHEY and CDR2 SMNVEV (reference sequence). V lost 0 bases and J 1 base, leaving 6 bases between the germline ends. The CDR3 is made up of 14 amino acids.

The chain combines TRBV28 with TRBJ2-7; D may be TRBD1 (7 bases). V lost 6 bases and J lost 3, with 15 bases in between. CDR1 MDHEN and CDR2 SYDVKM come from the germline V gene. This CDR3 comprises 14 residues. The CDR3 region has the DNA TGTGCCAGCAGCGATCGACAGGGACTCTACGAGCAGTACTTC. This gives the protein CASSDRQGLYEQYF.

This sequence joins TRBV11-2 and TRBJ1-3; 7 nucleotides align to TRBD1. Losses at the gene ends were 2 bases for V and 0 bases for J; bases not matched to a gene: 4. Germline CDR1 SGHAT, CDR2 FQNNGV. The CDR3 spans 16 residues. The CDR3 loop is CASSLQGVNSGNTIYF. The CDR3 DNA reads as TGTGCCAGCAGCTTACAGGGGGTCAACTCTGGAAACACCATATATTTT.